This T cell receptor (beta chain) derives from a study of cytotoxic CD8 clonotypes in ibrutinib-treated CLL. Study-wide background: Investigators collected response samples after a median about twelve months of treatment, range 6 to 36. Notes on the study in general: Against age-matched healthy donors, baseline clonality ran higher and tracked circulating CD8+ T-cell counts.

Concerning this clone itself: The antigen is undetermined.

The method was immunoSEQ multiplex PCR; TCRdb's version includes in-frame clones alone and lacks a portion of them. Among over 120,000 clones listed, approximately 80% were seen once. The TCR originated in a human donor with chronic lymphocytic leukemia. The material was PBMCs, obtained after 24 months of ibrutinib treatment.

CDR3 DNA sequence: TGTGCCAGCGGCCCCCCGACAGCCACCACAGATACGCAGTATTTT. Its protein is CASGPPTATTDTQYF. The rearrangement uses TRBV2 and TRBJ2-3; maybe TRBD1 (5 bases). The V gene's germline CDR1 is SNHLY and CDR2 FYNNEI. The CDR3 is 15 amino acids. V gave up 8 bases and J gave up 2 bases, with 17 bases separating them.